This T cell receptor beta chain comes out of a study of chemoradiotherapy in HPV16-positive cancers. About the study: Candidate HPV-specific T-cell clones and common TCR motifs came from functional assays in two HPV16-positive patients. The study's findings and limits: Non-HPV-specific T cells did not expand in tumors during treatment, whereas candidate HPV-specific clones and E7-related motifs did. Functional assays defining HPV-specific T cells used only a couple of HPV16-positive patients.

In the case of this clone: Its antigen is still unknown.

V lost 7 bases and J 5 bases, leaving 14 bases between the germline ends. CDR3 length equals 14 residues. CDR1 and CDR2 (germline): MNHEY, SVGAGI. Sequenced by immunoSEQ multiplex PCR; TCRdb stores in-frame clones only, minus some. Altogether around 5,200 clones are present, about 88% being singletons, with the ten largest covering under 2.5%. The starting material was blood, obtained from a patient who underwent chemoradiotherapy. V gene TRBV6-5 combines with J gene TRBJ2-2; D gene unclear. The TCR comes from a human donor with HPV-associated anogenital cancer. As DNA, the CDR3 is TGTGCCAGCACGCCATTAACTGGGACCGGGGAGCTGTTTTTT. Amino acid sequence: CASTPLTGTGELFF.